The clone carrying this T cell receptor beta chain appeared many times. The data were obtained in a study of early T cells in non-severe SARS-CoV-2 infection. Molecules of cDNA were individually given unique molecular identifiers that were attached to them. TCRdb independently ran MiXCR on the 5' RACE reads; one entry per CDR3 protein. Here the sample spans tens of thousands of distinct CDR3 sequences, 5.5% to 6.5% being singletons. The germline V gene has CDR1 SGDLS and CDR2 YYNGEE. The CDR3 totals 14 residues. With 2 bases removed from V and 3 bases from J, the gap between germline ends came to 8 bases.

This clonotype originated in an adult who was a healthcare worker with PCR-confirmed SARS-CoV-2 infection or an uninfected control (not recorded which). What was sequenced was whole blood. The chain employs TRBV9 and TRBJ1-4; D is uncertain. CDR3 sequence: CASSVSESNEKLFF. CDR3 DNA sequence: TGTGCCAGCAGCGTTTCCGAATCTAATGAAAAACTGTTTTTT.